The TCR beta chain under discussion was sequenced for a study of HIV-infected patients and healthy controls. Alpha and beta constant-region primers primed reverse transcription of around 500 ng RNA. Each of the alpha and beta chains got its own library through chain-specific third strand synthesis with indices. TCRdb used MiXCR to reprocess the 5' RACE reads, holding one entry per CDR3 protein. The data show about 9,300 distinct CDR3 sequences, under 6.5% seen once. The repertoire came from unfractionated whole blood and reflected all unsorted peripheral T cells. Regarding the study as a whole: HIV+ repertoires were severely depleted of MAIT alpha-chain CDR3s, unlike healthy controls.

This clonotype has a count of ten or more. The antigen is not known. The sequence came from an adult in good health. Sequencing was carried out using blood.

The CDR3 spells CASSLQAGAPGELFF. The CDR3 DNA reads as TGTGCCAGCAGCTTACAAGCGGGGGCCCCCGGGGAGCTGTTTTTT. The chain has TRBV7-3 and TRBJ2-2, with 8 bases that match TRBD2. This CDR3 is 15 amino acids long. CDR1 SGHTA and CDR2 FQGTGA come from the germline V gene. V shed 2 bases and J 6 bases; nucleotides not matched to a gene: 5.